The clone carrying this TCR beta chain was counted between two and nine times. Its antigen is unidentified. Diagnostic decisions used clinical symptoms, serum thyroxine and TRAb, thyroid ultrasound and orbital computed tomography. The data are from a study of T cells in Graves' hyperthyroidism and ophthalmopathy. Points from the study as a whole: Most expanded thyroid clonotypes above 0.001 also appeared in blood.

The TCR beta CDR3 regions underwent amplification using RNA transcripts as the source. When the TCR CDR3 underwent first-round RT-PCR, the HTBI primer set was used. TCRdb reanalysed the multiplex PCR reads using MiXCR and keeps one entry per CDR3 protein. The data hold approximately 700,000 distinct CDR3 sequences, with about 15% observed a single time. The clonotype comes from a man aged 18-30 years with Graves' hyperthyroidism. Sequencing was performed on blood.

CDR3 residues: CASSSGTGAVTEAFF. The CDR3 DNA reads as TGCGCCAGCAGCTCCGGGACAGGGGCGGTCACTGAAGCTTTCTTT. This chain joins TRBV5-1 and TRBJ1-1, with 10 bases aligning to TRBD1. V shed 3 bases and J 4 bases; nucleotides not matched to a gene: 6. Germline loops: CDR1 SGHRS, CDR2 YFSETQ. CDR3 length: 15 residues. Complete variable domain (other parts from reference TRBV5-1 and TRBJ1-1): KAGVTQTPRYLIKTRGQQVTLSCSPISGHRSVSWYQQTPGQGLQFLFEYFSETQRNKGNFPGRFSGRQFSNSRSEMNVSTLELGDSALYLCASSSGTGAVTEAFFGQGTRLTVV.